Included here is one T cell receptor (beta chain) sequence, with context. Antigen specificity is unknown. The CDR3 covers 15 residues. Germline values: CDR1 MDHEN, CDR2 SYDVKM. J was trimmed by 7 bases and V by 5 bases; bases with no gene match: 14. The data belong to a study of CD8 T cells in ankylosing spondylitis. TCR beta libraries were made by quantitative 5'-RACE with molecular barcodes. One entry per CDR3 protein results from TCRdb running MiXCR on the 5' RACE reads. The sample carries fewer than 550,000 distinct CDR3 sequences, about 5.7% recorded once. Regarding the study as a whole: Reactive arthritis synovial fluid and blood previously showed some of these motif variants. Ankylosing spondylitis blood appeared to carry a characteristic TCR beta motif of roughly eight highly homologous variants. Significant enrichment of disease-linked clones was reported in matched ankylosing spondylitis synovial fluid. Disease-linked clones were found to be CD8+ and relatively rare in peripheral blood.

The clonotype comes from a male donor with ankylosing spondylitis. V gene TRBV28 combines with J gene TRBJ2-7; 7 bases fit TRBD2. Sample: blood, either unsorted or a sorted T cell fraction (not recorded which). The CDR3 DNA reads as TGTGCCAGCAGTCCCCCCGGACCTGGGAGGGGTGAGCAGTACTTC. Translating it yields CASSPPGPGRGEQYF.